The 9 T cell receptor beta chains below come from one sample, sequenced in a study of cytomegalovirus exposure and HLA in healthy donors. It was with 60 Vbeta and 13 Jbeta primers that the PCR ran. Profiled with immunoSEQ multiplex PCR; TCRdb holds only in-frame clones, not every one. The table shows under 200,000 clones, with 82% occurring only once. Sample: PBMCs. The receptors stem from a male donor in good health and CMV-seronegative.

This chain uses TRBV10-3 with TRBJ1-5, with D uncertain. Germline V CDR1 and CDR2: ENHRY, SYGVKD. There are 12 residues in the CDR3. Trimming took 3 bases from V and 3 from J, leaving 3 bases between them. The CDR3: CAISDNNQPQHF. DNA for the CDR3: TGTGCCATCAGTGACAACAATCAGCCCCAGCATTTT.

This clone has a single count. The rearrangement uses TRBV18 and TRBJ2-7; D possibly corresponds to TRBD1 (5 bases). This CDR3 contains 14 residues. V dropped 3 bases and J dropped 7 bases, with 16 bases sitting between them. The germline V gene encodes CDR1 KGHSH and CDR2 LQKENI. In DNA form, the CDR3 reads TGTGCCAGCTCACCTACCGAATCCTCAGGGGAGCAGTACTTC. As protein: CASSPTESSGEQYF.

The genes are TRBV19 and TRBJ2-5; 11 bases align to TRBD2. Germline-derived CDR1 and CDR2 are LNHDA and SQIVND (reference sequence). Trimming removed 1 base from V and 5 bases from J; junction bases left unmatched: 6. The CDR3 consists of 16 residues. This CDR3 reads CASSIVSASGRETQYF. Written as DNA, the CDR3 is TGTGCCAGTAGTATAGTGTCGGCTAGCGGGAGGGAGACCCAGTACTTC.

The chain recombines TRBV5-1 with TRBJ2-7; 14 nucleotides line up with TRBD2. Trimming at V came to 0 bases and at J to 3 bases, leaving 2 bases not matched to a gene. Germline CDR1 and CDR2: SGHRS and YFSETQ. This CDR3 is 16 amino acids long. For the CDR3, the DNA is TGCGCCAGCAGCTTGGGACTAGCGGGGGGGGTCTACGAGCAGTACTTC. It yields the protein CASSLGLAGGVYEQYF.

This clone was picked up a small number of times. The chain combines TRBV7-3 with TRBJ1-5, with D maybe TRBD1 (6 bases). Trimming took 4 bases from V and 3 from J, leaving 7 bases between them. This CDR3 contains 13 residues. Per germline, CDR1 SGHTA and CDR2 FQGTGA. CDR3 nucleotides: TGTGCCAGCAGCTGGGACAACAATCAGCCCCAGCATTTT. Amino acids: CASSWDNNQPQHF.

The CDR3 spells CASSLQPLAYNEQFF. CDR3 nucleotides: TGTGCCAGCAGCTTACAACCCCTAGCCTACAATGAGCAGTTCTTC. The chain carries TRBV11-2 and TRBJ2-1; D is uncertain. Looked up from germline, CDR1 is SGHAT and CDR2 is FQNNGV. Trimming took 2 bases from V and 2 from J, leaving 10 bases between them. The CDR3 covers 15 residues.

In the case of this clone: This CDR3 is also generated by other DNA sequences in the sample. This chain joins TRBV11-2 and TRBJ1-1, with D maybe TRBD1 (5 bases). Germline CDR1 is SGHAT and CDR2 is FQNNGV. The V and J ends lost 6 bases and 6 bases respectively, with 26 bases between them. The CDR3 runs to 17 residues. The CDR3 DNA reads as TGTGCCAGCAGATTAATCGCAACACGGGACTTGCGCCCTGAAGCTTTCTTT. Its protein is CASRLIATRDLRPEAFF.

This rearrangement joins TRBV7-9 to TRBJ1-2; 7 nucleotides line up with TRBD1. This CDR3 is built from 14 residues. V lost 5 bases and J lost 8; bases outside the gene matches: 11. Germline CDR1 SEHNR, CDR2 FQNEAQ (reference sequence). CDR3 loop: CASSQGQPTRGYTF. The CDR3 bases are TGTGCCAGCAGCCAGGGACAGCCGACGAGGGGCTACACCTTC.

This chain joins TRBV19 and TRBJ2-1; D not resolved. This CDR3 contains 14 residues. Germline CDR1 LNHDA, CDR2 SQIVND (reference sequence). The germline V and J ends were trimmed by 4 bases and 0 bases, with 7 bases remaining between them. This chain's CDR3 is CASSRLSSYNEQFF. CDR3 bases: TGTGCCAGTAGTAGGCTCAGCTCCTACAATGAGCAGTTCTTC.